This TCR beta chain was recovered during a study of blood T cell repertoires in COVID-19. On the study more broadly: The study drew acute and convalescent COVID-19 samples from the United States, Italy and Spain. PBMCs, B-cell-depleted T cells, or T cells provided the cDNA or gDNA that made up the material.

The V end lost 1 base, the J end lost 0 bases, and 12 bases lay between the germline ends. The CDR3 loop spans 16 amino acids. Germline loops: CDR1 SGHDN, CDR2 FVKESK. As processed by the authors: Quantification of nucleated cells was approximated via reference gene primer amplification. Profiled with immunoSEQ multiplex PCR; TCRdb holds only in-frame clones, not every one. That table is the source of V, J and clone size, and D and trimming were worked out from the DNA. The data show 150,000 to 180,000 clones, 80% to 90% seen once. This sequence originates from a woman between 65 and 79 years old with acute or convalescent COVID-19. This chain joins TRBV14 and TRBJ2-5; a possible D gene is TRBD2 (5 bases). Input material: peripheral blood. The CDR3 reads CASSQGSGPYQETQYF. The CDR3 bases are TGTGCCAGCAGCCAAGGCAGCGGCCCTTACCAAGAGACCCAGTACTTC.